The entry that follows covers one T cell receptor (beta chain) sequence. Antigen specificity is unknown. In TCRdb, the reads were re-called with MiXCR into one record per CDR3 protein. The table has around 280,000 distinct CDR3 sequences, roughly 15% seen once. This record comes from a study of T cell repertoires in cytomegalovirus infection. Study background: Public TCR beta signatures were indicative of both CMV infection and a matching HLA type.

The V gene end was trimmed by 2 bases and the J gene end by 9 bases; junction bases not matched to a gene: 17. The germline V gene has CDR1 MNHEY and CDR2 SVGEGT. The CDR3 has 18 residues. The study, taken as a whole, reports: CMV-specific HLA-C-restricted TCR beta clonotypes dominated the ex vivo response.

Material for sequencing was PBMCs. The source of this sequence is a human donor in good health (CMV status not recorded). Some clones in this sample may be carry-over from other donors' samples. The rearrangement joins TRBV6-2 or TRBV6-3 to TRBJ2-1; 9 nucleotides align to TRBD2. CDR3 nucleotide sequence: TGTGCCAGCAGTTACCGGAGGACGGCGGGAGGGGGTATGGGTGAGCAGTTCTTC. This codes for CASSYRRTAGGGMGEQFF.